This T cell receptor beta chain was retrieved from a study of shared clonotypes between healthy human individuals. Whole-study results and caveats: Even with large depth, rarefaction showed that sorted-subset sequencing was incomplete.

CDR3 length: 16 amino acids. The germline V gene has CDR1 SNHLY and CDR2 FYNNEI. Trimming took 9 bases from V and 5 from J; bases not matched to a gene: 10. Concerning this clone: Antigen unknown.

The repertoire was sequenced with immunoSEQ multiplex PCR; TCRdb's copy has only in-frame clones and lacks some. The sample has roughly 2.2 million clones, approximately 93% seen once. The genes are TRBV2 and TRBJ2-3, with TRBD2 matching over 14 bases. The receptor was isolated from a man younger than 35 in good health. Some clones in this sample may be carry-over from other donors' samples. The sample consisted of naive CD4+ T cells from PBMCs. Subset denoted: CD45RA+ positively selected. DNA of the CDR3: TGTGCCAGTAAGGGGACTAGCGGGAGCTCGGAAGATACGCAGTATTTT. It encodes CASKGTSGSSEDTQYF.